These 21 T cell receptor beta chains came from one sample sequenced in a study of monozygotic twins with inflammatory bowel disease. TCRdb re-called the 5' RACE reads and gives one entry per CDR3 protein, without DNA. The sample table sets out approximately 330,000 distinct CDR3 sequences. The sequenced sample consisted of blood. These receptors originate from a human donor with ulcerative colitis or Crohn's disease, or a healthy co-twin of an affected twin (not recorded which).

The chain combines TRBV29-1 with TRBJ2-7; with no DNA, the TCRdb D assignment of TRBD1 cannot be verified. The CDR3 is made up of 15 amino acids. Germline CDR1 SQVTM, CDR2 ANQGSEA. The CDR3 loop is CSVVWAAKGSYEQYF.

This rearrangement joins TRBV7-8 to TRBJ2-2; TCRdb picks TRBD1, but there is no DNA to check that call. Looked up from germline, CDR1 is SGHVS and CDR2 is FQNEAQ. CDR3 length: 16 amino acids. The chain's CDR3 is CASSLPPGTNTGELFF. Complete variable domain (other parts from reference TRBV7-8 and TRBJ2-2): GAGVSQSPRYKVAKRGQDVALRCDPISGHVSLFWYQQALGQGPEFLTYFQNEAQLDKSGLPSDRFFAERPEGSVSTLKIQRTQQEDSAVYLCASSLPPGTNTGELFFGEGSRLTVL.

The V call is TRBV6-5, the J call TRBJ1-5. This CDR3 comprises 15 residues. Germline values: CDR1 MNHEY, CDR2 SVGAGI. CDR3 loop: CASSLESGSNQPQHF.

This rearrangement joins TRBV10-2 to TRBJ2-7; TCRdb proposes TRBD1, but this gene call is untestable without DNA. This CDR3 is 14 amino acids long. The germline CDR1 and CDR2 sequences are WSHSY and SAAADI. The CDR3 loop is CASGGQGSSYEQYF.

The rearrangement joins TRBV11-2 to TRBJ2-2; no DNA is available, so the TRBD2 call from TCRdb remains unchecked. The CDR3 is made up of 15 amino acids. CDR1 is SGHAT and CDR2 is FQNNGV in the germline V gene. Here the CDR3 reads CASRLAGGRGGELFF.

The chain is built from TRBV20-1 and TRBJ1-6. Germline assignment: CDR1 DFQATT and CDR2 SNEGSKA (reference sequence). This CDR3 has 12 residues. CDR3 region: CSARVGDSPLHF.

V gene TRBV11-2 combines with J gene TRBJ2-1; TCRdb designates TRBD2, a call that cannot be tested without DNA. The CDR3 spans 15 residues. Germline-derived CDR1 and CDR2 are SGHAT and FQNNGV. CDR3 sequence: CASSLQAGTYNEQFF. Combining the CDR3 with reference TRBV11-2 and TRBJ2-1 gives the whole variable domain EAGVAQSPRYKIIEKRQSVAFWCNPISGHATLYWYQQILGQGPKLLIQFQNNGVVDDSQLPKDRFSAERLKGVDSTLKIQPAKLEDSAVYLCASSLQAGTYNEQFFGPGTRLTVL.

This chain uses TRBV5-1 with TRBJ2-6. Germline CDR1 and CDR2: SGHRS and YFSETQ. The CDR3 sequence is 17 residues long. CDR3 amino acids: CASSQNPQGAGANVLTF. The variable domain in full, completed from reference TRBV5-1 and TRBJ2-6, reads KAGVTQTPRYLIKTRGQQVTLSCSPISGHRSVSWYQQTPGQGLQFLFEYFSETQRNKGNFPGRFSGRQFSNSRSEMNVSTLELGDSALYLCASSQNPQGAGANVLTFGAGSRLTVL.

The V gene is TRBV4-2, the J gene TRBJ2-1; lacking DNA, the TRBD1 call made by TCRdb goes unchecked. This CDR3 has 15 amino acids. The V gene's germline CDR1 is LGHNA and CDR2 YNFKEQ. CDR3: CASSQDWAAYNEQFF.

J is TRBJ1-1 and V is TRBV18. Germline values: CDR1 KGHSH, CDR2 LQKENI. The length of the CDR3 is 14 residues. The CDR3 loop is CASSPPPLKGEAFF.

This chain links TRBV12-3 or TRBV12-4 with TRBJ1-6; the TCRdb D gene call, TRBD1, has no DNA to confirm it. The CDR3 has 14 residues. CDR3 loop: CASSGTGDNSPLHF.

The genes are TRBV10-3 and TRBJ2-5. The CDR3 consists of 14 residues. From germline, CDR1 is ENHRY and CDR2 SYGVKD. CDR3 sequence: CAISERGGQETQYF.

The chain links TRBV3-1 to TRBJ1-6; TCRdb's assignment of TRBD1 cannot be checked, as there is no DNA. This CDR3 has 16 residues. The germline V gene encodes CDR1 LGHDT and CDR2 YNNKEL (reference sequence). CDR3 residues: CASSQLPSGVGSPLHF.

V is TRBV5-1 and J is TRBJ2-1. Germline V CDR1 and CDR2: SGHRS, YFSETQ. The CDR3 is 13 residues long. CDR3 in amino acids: CASSLIPNGEQFF.

The rearrangement links TRBV20-1 to TRBJ2-4; the D call from TCRdb, TRBD1, cannot be confirmed without DNA. Germline V gives CDR1 DFQATT, CDR2 SNEGSKA (reference sequence). There are 16 residues in the CDR3. CDR3: CSAGKQGLLAKNIQYF.

J is TRBJ1-6 and V is TRBV5-1; TCRdb outputs TRBD1, but without DNA this stays unchecked. The CDR3 length is 14 residues. Germline values: CDR1 SGHRS, CDR2 YFSETQ. CDR3 sequence reads: CASSLGTANSPLHF.

V usage is TRBV20-1 and J usage is TRBJ1-6; TCRdb designates TRBD1, a call that cannot be tested without DNA. The CDR3 is 16 amino acids. CDR1 is DFQATT, CDR2 SNEGSKA, per germline (reference sequence). CDR3: CSAIRPTGGNNSPLHF.

The rearrangement links TRBV7-9 to TRBJ2-7; TCRdb names TRBD2, which stays unverified in the absence of DNA. CDR3 length equals 16 residues. The germline CDR1 and CDR2 sequences are SEHNR and FQNEAQ (reference sequence). CDR3 residues: CASSLTLAGDSNEQYF.

CDR3 loop: CASSRTGGGSGELFF. V usage is TRBV5-1 and J usage is TRBJ2-2; the TCRdb D gene call, TRBD1, has no DNA to confirm it. The CDR3 contains 15 residues. The germline V gene encodes CDR1 SGHRS and CDR2 YFSETQ.

The chain combines TRBV12-3 or TRBV12-4 with TRBJ2-1; the D call of TRBD2 rests on TCRdb alone, since no DNA is present to check it. The CDR3 loop spans 13 amino acids. The CDR3 spells CASSLGRINEQFF.

The chain employs TRBV24-1 and TRBJ2-5; TCRdb names TRBD1, which stays unverified in the absence of DNA. Germline CDR1 is KGHDR and CDR2 is SFDVKD. CDR3 size: 14 residues. The chain's CDR3 is CATSALGGQETQYF.